Listed here is a single T cell receptor beta chain. The sample comes from a study of human T cells and chemical hapten exposure. Trimming cost V 5 bases and J 7 bases, with 10 bases left between them. Germline V gene sequence: CDR1 SGHNT, CDR2 YYREEE (reference sequence). This CDR3 is 12 amino acids long. What the library attached to individual cDNA molecules were unique molecular identifiers. TCRdb redid the calling of the RACE reads with MiXCR, one entry per CDR3 protein. The sample includes some 380,000 distinct CDR3 sequences, approximately 5.1% seen only once; the top ten take approximately 2.5%. The sample's time point: patch test 1, 2 weeks after DPC sensitization. Treatment specified: therapeutic diphenylcyclopropenone sensitization with weekly scalp DPC.

Specimen: whole blood, collected in connection with sensitization to the hapten diphenylcyclopropenone (DPC). The source is a woman aged 45-65 years with alopecia areata. Some clones in this sample may be carry-over from other donors' samples. The J gene is TRBJ2-1, the V gene TRBV5-4; no definite D call. The CDR3 region has the DNA TGTGCCAGCAGTGTGACGAGGAATGAGCAGTTCTTC. It specifies CASSVTRNEQFF.